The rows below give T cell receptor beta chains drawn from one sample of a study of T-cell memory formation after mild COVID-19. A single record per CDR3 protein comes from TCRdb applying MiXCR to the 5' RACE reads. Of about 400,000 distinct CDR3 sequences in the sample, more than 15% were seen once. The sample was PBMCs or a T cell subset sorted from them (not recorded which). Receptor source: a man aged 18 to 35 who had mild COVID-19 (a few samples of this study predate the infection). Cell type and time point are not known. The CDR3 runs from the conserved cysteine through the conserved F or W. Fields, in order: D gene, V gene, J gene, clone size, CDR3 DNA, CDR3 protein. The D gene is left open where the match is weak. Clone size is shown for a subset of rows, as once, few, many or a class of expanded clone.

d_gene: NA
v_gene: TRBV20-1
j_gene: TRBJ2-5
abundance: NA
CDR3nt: TGCAGTGCTAACCCAGCGCCTGAGACCCAGTACTTC
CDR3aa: CSANPAPETQYF

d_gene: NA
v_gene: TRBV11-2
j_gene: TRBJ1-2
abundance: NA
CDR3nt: TGTGCCAGCAGCGACCAGCTACTCTATGGCTACACCTTC
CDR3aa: CASSDQLLYGYTF

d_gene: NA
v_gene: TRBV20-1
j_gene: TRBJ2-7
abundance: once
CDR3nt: TGCAGTGCTAGGGGCAGGGGTCCTCGCGAGCAGTACTTC
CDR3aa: CSARGRGPREQYF

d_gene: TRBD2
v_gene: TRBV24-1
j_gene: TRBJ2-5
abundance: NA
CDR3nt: TGTGCCACCAGTGATTGGACTAGCGGGGCACAAGAGACCCAGTACTTC
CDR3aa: CATSDWTSGAQETQYF

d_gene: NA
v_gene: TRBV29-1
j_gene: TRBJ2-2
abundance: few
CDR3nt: TGCAGCGTTAGGCGGGCGAACACCGGGGAGCTGTTTTTT
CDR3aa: CSVRRANTGELFF

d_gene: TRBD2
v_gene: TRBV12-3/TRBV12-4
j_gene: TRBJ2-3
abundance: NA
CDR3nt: TGTGCCAGCACCTTGGGGGGGTCAGATACGCAGTATTTT
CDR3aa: CASTLGGSDTQYF

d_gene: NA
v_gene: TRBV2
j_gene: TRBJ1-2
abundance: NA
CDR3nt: TGTGCCAGCACGGGCACAGGTAACTATGGCTACACCTTC
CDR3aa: CASTGTGNYGYTF

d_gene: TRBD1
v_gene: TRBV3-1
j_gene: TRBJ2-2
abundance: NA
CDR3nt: TGTGCCAGCAGCCAGGCTCCGGGACAGGGAGAATGGGCCGGGGAGCTGTTTTTT
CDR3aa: CASSQAPGQGEWAGELFF

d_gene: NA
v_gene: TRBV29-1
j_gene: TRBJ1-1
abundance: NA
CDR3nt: TGCAGCGTTGTAGAACAGTTGAACACTGAAGCTTTCTTT
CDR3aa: CSVVEQLNTEAFF

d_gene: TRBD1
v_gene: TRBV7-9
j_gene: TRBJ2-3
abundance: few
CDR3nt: TGTGCCAGCAGCGAAGAAGGACAGGGCGCAGATACGCAGTATTTT
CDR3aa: CASSEEGQGADTQYF

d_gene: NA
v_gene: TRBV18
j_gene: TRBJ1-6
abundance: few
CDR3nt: TGTGCCAGCTCACCCCTACGATTGGCTACGGTAGATTCACCCCTCCACTTT
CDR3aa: CASSPLRLATVDSPLHF

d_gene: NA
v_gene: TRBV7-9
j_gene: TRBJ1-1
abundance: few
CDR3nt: TGTGCCAGCAGCTTAGTAGGGGATCCCATGAACACTGAAGCTTTCTTT
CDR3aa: CASSLVGDPMNTEAFF

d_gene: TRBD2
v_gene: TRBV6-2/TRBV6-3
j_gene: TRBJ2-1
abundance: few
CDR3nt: TGTGCCAGCAGTTGGCGGGAGTACTCCTACAATGAGCAGTTCTTC
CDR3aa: CASSWREYSYNEQFF

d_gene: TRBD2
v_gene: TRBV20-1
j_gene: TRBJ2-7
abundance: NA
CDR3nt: TGCAGTGCTAGCGGGGGGGGCTACGAGCAGTACTTC
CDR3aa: CSASGGGYEQYF

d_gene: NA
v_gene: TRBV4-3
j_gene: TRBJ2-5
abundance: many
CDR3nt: TGCGCCAGCAACGTGGGACGGGACCAAGAGACCCAGTACTTC
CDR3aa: CASNVGRDQETQYF

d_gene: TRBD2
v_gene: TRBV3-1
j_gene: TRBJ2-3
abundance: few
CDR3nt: TGTGCCAGCAGCCAAGCCAAAACCTCCCAGCGGGGGGAACTCCCAGATACGCAGTATTTT
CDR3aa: CASSQAKTSQRGELPDTQYF

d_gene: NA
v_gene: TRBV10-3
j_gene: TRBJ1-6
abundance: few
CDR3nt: TGTGCCATCGGCACTCAAGAGGGACCCCTCCACTTT
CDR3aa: CAIGTQEGPLHF

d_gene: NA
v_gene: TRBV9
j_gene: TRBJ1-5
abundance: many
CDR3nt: TGTGCCAGCGGGAAGGGGCTCAATCAGCCCCAGCATTTT
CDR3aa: CASGKGLNQPQHF

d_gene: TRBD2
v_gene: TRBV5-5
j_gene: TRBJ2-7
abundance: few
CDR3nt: TGTGCCAGCAGCCCCCTACTAGCGGGGGGCGGCTACGAGCAGTACTTC
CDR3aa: CASSPLLAGGGYEQYF

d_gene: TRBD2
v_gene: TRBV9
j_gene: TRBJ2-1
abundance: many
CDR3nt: TGTGCCAGCAGCGTAGCTACCAGCGGGGGGAGGAATGAGCAGTTCTTC
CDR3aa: CASSVATSGGRNEQFF

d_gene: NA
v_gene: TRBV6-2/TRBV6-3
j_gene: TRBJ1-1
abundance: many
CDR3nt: TGTGCCAGCAGACGATACAGGGATCTCATGAACACTGAAGCTTTCTTT
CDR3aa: CASRRYRDLMNTEAFF

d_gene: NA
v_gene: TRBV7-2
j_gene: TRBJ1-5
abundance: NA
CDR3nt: TGTGCCAGCAGCCAGGGGCCCCTGGGGCCCCAGCATTTT
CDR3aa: CASSQGPLGPQHF

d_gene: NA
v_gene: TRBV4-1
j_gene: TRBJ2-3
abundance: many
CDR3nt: TGCGCCAGCAGCCAGGAAGCAGCCCCTAGCACAGATACGCAGTATTTT
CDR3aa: CASSQEAAPSTDTQYF

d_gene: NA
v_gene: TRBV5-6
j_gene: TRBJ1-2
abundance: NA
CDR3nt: TGTGCCAGCAGCATGGACAGTCGCCACACCTTC
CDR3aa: CASSMDSRHTF

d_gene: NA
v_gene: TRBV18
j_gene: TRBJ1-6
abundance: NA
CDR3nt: TGTGCCAGCCTAGCAGGTTCCAATTCACCCCTCCACTTT
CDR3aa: CASLAGSNSPLHF

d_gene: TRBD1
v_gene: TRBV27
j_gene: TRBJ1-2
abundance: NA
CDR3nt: TGTGCCCGAAGAGACTCCGGGACAGGCTATGGCTACACCTTC
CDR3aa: CARRDSGTGYGYTF

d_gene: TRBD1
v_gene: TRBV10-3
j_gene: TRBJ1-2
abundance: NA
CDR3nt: TGTGCCATCAGAGAAGGACAGGGCAAGTATGGCTACACCTTC
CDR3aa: CAIREGQGKYGYTF

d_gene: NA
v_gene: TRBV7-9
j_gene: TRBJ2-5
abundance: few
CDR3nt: TGTGCCAGCAGCGAGCACCCCAGGGGAGGTGAGACCCAGTACTTC
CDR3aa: CASSEHPRGGETQYF

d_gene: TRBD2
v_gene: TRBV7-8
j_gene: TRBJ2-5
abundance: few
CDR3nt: TGTGCCAGCAGGACTCGGCTAGCGGGGGGAGAGACCCAGTACTTC
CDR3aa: CASRTRLAGGETQYF

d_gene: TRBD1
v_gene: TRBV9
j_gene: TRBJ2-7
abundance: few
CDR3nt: TGTGCCAGCAGCGCGCACGGACAGGGCGTTGAGCAGTACTTC
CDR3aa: CASSAHGQGVEQYF

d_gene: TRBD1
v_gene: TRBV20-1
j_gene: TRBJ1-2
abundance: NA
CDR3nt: TGCAGTGCCCCGGACAGGGGGTTGGGTGGCTACACCTTC
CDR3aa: CSAPDRGLGGYTF

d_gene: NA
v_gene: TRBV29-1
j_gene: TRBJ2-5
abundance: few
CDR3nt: TGCAGCGTTGATTGGCTGGATAGTTACGAAGAGACCCAGTACTTC
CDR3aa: CSVDWLDSYEETQYF

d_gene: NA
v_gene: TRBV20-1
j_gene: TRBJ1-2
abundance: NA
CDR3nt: TGCAGTGCTCCTGCTGGCGGGGTGAGGAACTATGGCTACACCTTC
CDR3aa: CSAPAGGVRNYGYTF

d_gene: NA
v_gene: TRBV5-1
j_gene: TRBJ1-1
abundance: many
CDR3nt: TGCGCCAGCAGCTTGCGGTCGGGGGCGAACACTGAAGCTTTCTTT
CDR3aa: CASSLRSGANTEAFF

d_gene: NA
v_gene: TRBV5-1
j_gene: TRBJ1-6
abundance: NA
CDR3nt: TGCGCCAGCAGCTTGTGGGGGGGGACCCCTACACCCCTCCACTTT
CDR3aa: CASSLWGGTPTPLHF

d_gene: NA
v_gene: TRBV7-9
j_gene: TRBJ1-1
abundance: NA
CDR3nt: TGTGCCAGCAGCTTAGGACGTCTGCGCACTGAAGCTTTCTTT
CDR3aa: CASSLGRLRTEAFF

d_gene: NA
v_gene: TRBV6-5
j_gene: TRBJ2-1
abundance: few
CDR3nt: TGTGCCAGCAGTTACTCGAAAGGGGCTAATGAGCAGTTCTTC
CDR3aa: CASSYSKGANEQFF

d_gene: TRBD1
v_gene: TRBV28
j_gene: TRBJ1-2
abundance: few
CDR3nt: TGTGCCAGCAGATCTTCCGACAGGGTCTATGGCTACACCTTC
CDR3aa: CASRSSDRVYGYTF

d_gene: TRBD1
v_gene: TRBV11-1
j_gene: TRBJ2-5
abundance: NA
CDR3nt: TGTGCCAGCAGCTGGTCCGGGACAGGGAAAGAGACCCAGTACTTC
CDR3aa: CASSWSGTGKETQYF

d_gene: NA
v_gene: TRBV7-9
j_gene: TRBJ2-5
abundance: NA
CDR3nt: TGTGCCAGCAGGGTGGCAGGCCTTCAAGAGACCCAGTACTTC
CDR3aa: CASRVAGLQETQYF

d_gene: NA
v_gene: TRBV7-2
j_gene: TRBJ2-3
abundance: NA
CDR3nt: TGTGCCAGCAGCTTACACGAGTCGCAGTATTTT
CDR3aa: CASSLHESQYF

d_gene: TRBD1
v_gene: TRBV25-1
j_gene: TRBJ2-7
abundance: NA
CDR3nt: TGTGCCAGCAGTGTAGTAACAGGGGGTTACTCCTACGAGCAGTACTTC
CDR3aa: CASSVVTGGYSYEQYF

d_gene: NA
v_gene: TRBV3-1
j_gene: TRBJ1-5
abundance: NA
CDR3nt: TGTGCCAGCAGCCAAGATTCGGACCTTCTCAATCAGCCCCAGCATTTT
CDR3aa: CASSQDSDLLNQPQHF

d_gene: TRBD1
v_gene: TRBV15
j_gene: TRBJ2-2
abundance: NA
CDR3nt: TGTGCCACCAGCAGAGCCAGACAGGGCGATGAGCTGTTTTTT
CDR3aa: CATSRARQGDELFF

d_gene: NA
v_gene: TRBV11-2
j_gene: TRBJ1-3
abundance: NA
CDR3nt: TGTGCCAGCAGCTTCGACACGTTCAACTCTGGAAACACCATATATTTT
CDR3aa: CASSFDTFNSGNTIYF